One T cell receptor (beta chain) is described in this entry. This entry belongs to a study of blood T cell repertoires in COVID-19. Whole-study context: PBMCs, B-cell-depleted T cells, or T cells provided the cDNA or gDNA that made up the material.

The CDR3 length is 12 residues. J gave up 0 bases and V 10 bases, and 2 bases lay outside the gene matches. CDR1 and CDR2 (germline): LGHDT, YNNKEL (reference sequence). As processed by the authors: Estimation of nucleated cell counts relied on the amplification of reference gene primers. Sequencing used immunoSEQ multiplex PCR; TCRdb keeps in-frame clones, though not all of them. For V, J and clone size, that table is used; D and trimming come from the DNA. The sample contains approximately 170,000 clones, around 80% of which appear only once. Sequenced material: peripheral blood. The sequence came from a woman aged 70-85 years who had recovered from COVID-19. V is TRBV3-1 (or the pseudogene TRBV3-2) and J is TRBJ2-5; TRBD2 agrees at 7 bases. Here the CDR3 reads CATLADQETQYF. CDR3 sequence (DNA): TGTGCCACCCTAGCGGACCAAGAGACCCAGTACTTC.